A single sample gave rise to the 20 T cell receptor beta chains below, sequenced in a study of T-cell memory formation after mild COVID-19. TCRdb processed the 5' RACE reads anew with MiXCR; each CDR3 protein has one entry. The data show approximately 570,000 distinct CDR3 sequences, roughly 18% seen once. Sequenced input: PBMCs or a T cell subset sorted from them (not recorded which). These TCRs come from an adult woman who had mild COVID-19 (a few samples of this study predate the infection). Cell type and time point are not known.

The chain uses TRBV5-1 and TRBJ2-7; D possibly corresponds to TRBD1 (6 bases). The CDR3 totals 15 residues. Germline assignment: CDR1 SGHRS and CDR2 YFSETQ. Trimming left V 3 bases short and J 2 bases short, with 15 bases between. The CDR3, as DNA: TGCGCCAGCAGCTCCGGAGACAGGAGCACCTACGAGCAGTACTTC. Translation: CASSSGDRSTYEQYF.

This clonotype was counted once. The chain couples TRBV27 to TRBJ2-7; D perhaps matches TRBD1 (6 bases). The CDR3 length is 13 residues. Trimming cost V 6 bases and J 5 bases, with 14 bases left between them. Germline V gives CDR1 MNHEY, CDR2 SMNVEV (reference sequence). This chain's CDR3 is CASSQAGVDEQYF. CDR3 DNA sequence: TGTGCCAGCAGCCAGGCAGGGGTGGACGAGCAGTACTTC.

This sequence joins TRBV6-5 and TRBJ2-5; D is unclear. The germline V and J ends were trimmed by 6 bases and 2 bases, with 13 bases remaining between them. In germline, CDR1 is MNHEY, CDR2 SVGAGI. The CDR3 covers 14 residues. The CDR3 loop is CASRRRRKQETQYF. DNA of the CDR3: TGTGCCAGCAGACGGCGACGGAAACAAGAGACCCAGTACTTC.

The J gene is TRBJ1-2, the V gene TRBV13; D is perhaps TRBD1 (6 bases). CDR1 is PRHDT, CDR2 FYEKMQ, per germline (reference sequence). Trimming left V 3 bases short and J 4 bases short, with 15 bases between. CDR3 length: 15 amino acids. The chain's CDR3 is CASSLQGSMAYGYTF. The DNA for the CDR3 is TGTGCCAGCAGCTTGCAGGGGTCTATGGCCTATGGCTACACCTTC.

CDR3 amino acids: CASSGGLAGQETQYF. The CDR3 DNA sequence: TGTGCCAGCAGCGGGGGACTAGCGGGCCAAGAGACCCAGTACTTC. The chain employs TRBV7-9 and TRBJ2-5; TRBD2 agrees at 12 bases. Per germline, CDR1 SEHNR and CDR2 FQNEAQ (reference sequence). With V trimmed by 5 bases and J by 1 base, 2 bases remained unmatched. This CDR3 contains 15 residues. Together with reference TRBV7-9 and TRBJ2-5, the CDR3 gives the full variable domain: DTGVSQNPRHKITKRGQNVTFRCDPISEHNRLYWYRQTLGQGPEFLTYFQNEAQLEKSRLLSDRFSAERPKGSFSTLEIQRTEQGDSAMYLCASSGGLAGQETQYFGPGTRLLVL.

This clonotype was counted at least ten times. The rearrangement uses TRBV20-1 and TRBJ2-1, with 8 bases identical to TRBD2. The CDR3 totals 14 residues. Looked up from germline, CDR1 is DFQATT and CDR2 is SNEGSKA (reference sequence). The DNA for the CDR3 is TGCAGCGGCCAGGCGGGGGGCCCGGGAAATGAGCAGTTCTTC. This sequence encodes CSGQAGGPGNEQFF.

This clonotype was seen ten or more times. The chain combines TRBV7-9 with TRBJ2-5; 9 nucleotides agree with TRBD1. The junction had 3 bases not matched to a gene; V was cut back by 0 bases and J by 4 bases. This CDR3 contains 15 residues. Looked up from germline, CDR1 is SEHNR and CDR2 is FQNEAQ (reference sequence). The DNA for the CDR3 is TGTGCCAGCAGCTTAGCGACAGGGGGAAGAGAGACCCAGTACTTC. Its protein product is CASSLATGGRETQYF.

CDR3 nucleotide sequence: TGTGCCAGCAGCCGGCGCGTAGCGGGGGTAGATACGCAGTATTTT. Amino acids: CASSRRVAGVDTQYF. This chain uses TRBV5-6 with TRBJ2-3; TRBD2 matches at 9 bases. The length of the CDR3 is 15 residues. Germline V gene data show CDR1 as SGHDT and CDR2 as YYEEEE. The trim removed 4 bases at V and 5 bases at J, leaving 8 bases unmatched.

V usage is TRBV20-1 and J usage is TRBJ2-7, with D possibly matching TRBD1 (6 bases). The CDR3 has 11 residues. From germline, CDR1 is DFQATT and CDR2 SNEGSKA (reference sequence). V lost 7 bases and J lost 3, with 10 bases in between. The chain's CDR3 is CSGQGNYEQYF. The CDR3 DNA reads TGCAGTGGGCAGGGGAACTACGAGCAGTACTTC.

DNA for the CDR3: TGTGCCAGCAGAGCGCTTTCTGGACGCGATGAGCAGTTCTTC. Translating it yields CASRALSGRDEQFF. This chain connects TRBV11-2 to TRBJ2-1; D unclear. The CDR3 contains 14 residues. V was cut by 6 bases and J by 8 bases, with 17 bases left in between. In germline, CDR1 is SGHAT, CDR2 FQNNGV.

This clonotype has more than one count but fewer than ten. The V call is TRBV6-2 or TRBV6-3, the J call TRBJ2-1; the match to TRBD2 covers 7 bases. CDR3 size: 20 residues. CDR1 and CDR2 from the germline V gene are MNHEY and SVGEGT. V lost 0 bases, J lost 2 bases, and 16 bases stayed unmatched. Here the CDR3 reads CASSYSNPGLGLAAYNEQFF. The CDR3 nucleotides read TGTGCCAGCAGTTACTCGAACCCGGGGCTAGGGCTAGCGGCCTACAATGAGCAGTTCTTC.

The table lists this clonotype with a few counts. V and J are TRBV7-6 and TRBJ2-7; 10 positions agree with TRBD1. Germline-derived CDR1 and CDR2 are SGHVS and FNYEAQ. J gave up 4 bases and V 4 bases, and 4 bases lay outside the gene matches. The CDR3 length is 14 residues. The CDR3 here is CASSSWDRGYEQYF. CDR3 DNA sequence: TGTGCCAGCAGCTCCTGGGACAGGGGATACGAGCAGTACTTC.

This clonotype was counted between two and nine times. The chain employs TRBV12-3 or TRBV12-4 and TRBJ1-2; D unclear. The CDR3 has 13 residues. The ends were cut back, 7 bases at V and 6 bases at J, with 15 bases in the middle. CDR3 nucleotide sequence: TGTGCCAGCACCTATCAACTCCCTGATGGCTACACCTTC. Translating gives CASTYQLPDGYTF.

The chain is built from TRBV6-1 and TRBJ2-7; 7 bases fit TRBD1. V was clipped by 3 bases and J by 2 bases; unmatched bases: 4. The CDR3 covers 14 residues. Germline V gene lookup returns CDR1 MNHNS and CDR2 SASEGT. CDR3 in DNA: TGTGCCAGCAGTGAGCCGACAGGGCCCTACGAGCAGTACTTC. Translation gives CASSEPTGPYEQYF.

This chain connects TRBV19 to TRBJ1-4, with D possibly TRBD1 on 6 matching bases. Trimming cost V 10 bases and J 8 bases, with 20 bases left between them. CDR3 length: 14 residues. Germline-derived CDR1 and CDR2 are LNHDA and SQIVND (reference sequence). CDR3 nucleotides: TGTGCCACCAAGGGGGGATCGAGTGTAGAAAAACTGTTTTTT. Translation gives CATKGGSSVEKLFF.

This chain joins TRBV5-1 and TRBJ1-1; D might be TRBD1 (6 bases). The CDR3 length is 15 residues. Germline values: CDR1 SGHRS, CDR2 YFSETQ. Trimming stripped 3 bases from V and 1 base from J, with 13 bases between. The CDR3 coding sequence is TGCGCCAGCAGCTCCGACCAGGGGACGAACACTGAAGCTTTCTTT. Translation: CASSSDQGTNTEAFF.

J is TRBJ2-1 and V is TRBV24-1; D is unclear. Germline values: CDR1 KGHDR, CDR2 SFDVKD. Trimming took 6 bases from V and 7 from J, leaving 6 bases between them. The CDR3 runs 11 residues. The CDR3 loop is CATSQANEQFF. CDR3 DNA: TGTGCCACCAGTCAGGCGAATGAGCAGTTCTTC.

CDR3 region: CASSSSPSGRGNEQFF. CDR3 sequence (DNA): TGTGCCAGCAGCTCTTCCCCTAGCGGGAGGGGGAATGAGCAGTTCTTC. The V gene is TRBV9, the J gene TRBJ2-1, with 12 bases identical to TRBD2. Germline CDR1 reads SGDLS; CDR2 reads YYNGEE. V lost 4 bases and J lost 7; bases outside the gene matches: 9. The CDR3 has 16 amino acids.

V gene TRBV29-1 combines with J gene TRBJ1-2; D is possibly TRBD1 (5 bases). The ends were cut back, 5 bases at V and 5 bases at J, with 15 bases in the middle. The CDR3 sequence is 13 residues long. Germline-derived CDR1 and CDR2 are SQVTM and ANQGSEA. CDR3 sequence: CSVWAGARYGYTF. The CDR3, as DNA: TGCAGCGTTTGGGCCGGGGCCAGGTATGGCTACACCTTC.

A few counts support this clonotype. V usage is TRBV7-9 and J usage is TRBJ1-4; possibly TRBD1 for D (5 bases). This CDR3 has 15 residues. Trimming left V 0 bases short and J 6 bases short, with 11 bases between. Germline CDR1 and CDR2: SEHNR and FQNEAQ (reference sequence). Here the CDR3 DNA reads TGTGCCAGCAGCTTAGCGAGGGGTTTTGATGAAAAACTGTTTTTT. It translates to CASSLARGFDEKLFF.